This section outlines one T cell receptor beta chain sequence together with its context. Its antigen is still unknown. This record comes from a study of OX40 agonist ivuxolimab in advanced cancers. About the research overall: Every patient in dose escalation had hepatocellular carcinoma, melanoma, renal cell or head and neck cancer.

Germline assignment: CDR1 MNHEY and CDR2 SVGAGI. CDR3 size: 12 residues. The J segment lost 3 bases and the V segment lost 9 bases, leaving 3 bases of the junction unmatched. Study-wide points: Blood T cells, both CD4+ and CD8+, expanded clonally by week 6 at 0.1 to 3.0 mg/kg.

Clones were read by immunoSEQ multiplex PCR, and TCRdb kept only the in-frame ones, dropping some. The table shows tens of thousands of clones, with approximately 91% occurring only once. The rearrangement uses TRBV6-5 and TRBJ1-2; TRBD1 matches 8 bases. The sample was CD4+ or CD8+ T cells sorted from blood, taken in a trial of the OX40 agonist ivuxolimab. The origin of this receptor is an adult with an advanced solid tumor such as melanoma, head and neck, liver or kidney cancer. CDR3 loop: CASGTGYYGYTF. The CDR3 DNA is TGTGCCAGTGGGACAGGATACTATGGCTACACCTTC.